A single sample is the source of the 20 T cell receptor beta chains below, sequenced in a study of blood T cell repertoires in COVID-19. Assay used: immunoSEQ multiplex PCR; TCRdb lists only in-frame clones, some missing. The repertoire holds over 65,000 clones, with around four fifths as singletons. Sequencing used peripheral blood. The receptor source for this set is a man older than 75 with active or convalescent COVID-19.

The chain employs TRBV6-2 or TRBV6-3 and TRBJ2-7; 7 positions agree with TRBD1. The CDR3 has 14 residues. J was trimmed by 3 bases and V by 7 bases; bases with no gene match: 9. Germline V gives CDR1 MNHEY, CDR2 SVGEGT. DNA for the CDR3: TGTGCCAGCAACCCGACAGGGCTCCTCTACGAGCAGTACGTC. It specifies CASNPTGLLYEQYV.

This chain joins TRBV30 and TRBJ1-2; tentative D call: TRBD1 (5 bases). The CDR3 consists of 13 residues. The V end lost 4 bases, the J end lost 5 bases, and 14 bases lay between the germline ends. Germline loops: CDR1 GTSNPN, CDR2 SVGIG (reference sequence). CDR3 DNA: TGTGCCTGGAAGGTGGGACGGGGGTATGGCTACACCTTC. Its protein product is CAWKVGRGYGYTF.

The V and J genes are TRBV7-2 and TRBJ2-2; D gene ambiguous. V was trimmed by 5 bases and J by 4 bases, leaving 11 bases between them. Germline assignment: CDR1 SGHTA and CDR2 FQGNSA. CDR3 length equals 14 residues. Here the CDR3 DNA reads TGTGCCAGCAGCGCCGGTCGAGCCACCGGGGAGCTGTTTTTT. It is translated as CASSAGRATGELFF.

V gene TRBV5-6 combines with J gene TRBJ2-3, with D unclear. Trimming shortened V by 1 base and J by 4 bases, and 7 bases separated the two germline ends. This CDR3 region has 13 residues. Germline CDR1 is SGHDT and CDR2 is YYEEEE. The CDR3 DNA reads as TGTGCCAGCAGCTTGCGAGTGGCAGATACGCAGTATTTT. Amino acids: CASSLRVADTQYF.

This clone showed up just once. The chain joins TRBV19 to TRBJ2-3; a possible D gene is TRBD2 (5 bases). There are 14 residues in the CDR3. The germline CDR1 and CDR2 sequences are LNHDA and SQIVND (reference sequence). V was shortened by 4 bases and J by 1 base, with 9 bases between the two germline ends. Here the CDR3 reads CASSTGWGTDTQYF. CDR3 bases: TGTGCCAGTAGTACGGGGTGGGGCACAGATACGCAGTATTTT.

The rearrangement uses TRBV28 and TRBJ2-5, with D possibly matching TRBD1 (6 bases). Looked up from germline, CDR1 is MDHEN and CDR2 is SYDVKM. V dropped 6 bases and J dropped 5 bases, with 19 bases sitting between them. The CDR3 runs 15 residues. The CDR3 reads CASSPAVGAHETQYF. CDR3 in DNA: TGTGCCAGCAGCCCCGCGGTGGGGGCGCACGAGACCCAGTACTTC.

The genes are TRBV30 and TRBJ1-5; 8 bases match TRBD1. The trim removed 2 bases at V and 5 bases at J, leaving 11 bases unmatched. The CDR3 totals 16 residues. Germline CDR1 is GTSNPN and CDR2 is SVGIG (reference sequence). The CDR3: CAWSQEQGGRDQPQHF. CDR3 DNA sequence: TGTGCCTGGAGTCAGGAACAGGGGGGTCGGGATCAGCCCCAGCATTTT.

The CDR3 DNA reads TGTGCCAGCAGTCACGGACAGGGGTTGGAGACCCAGTACTTC. This codes for CASSHGQGLETQYF. The rearrangement joins TRBV6-2 or TRBV6-3 to TRBJ2-5, with 9 bases identical to TRBD1. Germline V gene sequence: CDR1 MNHEY, CDR2 SVGEGT. CDR3 size: 14 residues. The V and J ends lost 5 bases and 5 bases, in that order; junction bases with no gene match: 6.

This chain links TRBV10-2 with TRBJ2-7, with 7 bases lining up with TRBD2. Germline-derived CDR1 and CDR2 are WSHSY and SAAADI. J lost 2 bases, V lost 7 bases, and 11 bases had no gene match. The CDR3 contains 15 residues. CDR3 nucleotide sequence: TGCGCCAGCACCCTAGCGGCGGAGGGGCCCTACGAGCAGTACGTC. It encodes CASTLAAEGPYEQYV.

V usage is TRBV10-3 and J usage is TRBJ2-5; the D gene is possibly TRBD1 (5 bases). Trimming left V 5 bases short and J 1 base short, with 14 bases between. CDR3 length equals 15 residues. Per germline, CDR1 ENHRY and CDR2 SYGVKD. CDR3 nucleotides: TGTGCCATCAGTCCGTCTAGTAGGGGCCAAGAGACCCAGTACTTC. It specifies CAISPSSRGQETQYF.

This chain uses TRBV6-6 with TRBJ2-1; 8 nucleotides agree with TRBD1. Germline CDR1 is MNHNY and CDR2 is SVGAGI (reference sequence). This CDR3 has 14 residues. The V gene end was trimmed by 5 bases and the J gene end by 4 bases; junction bases not matched to a gene: 4. This CDR3 reads CASSGQGEYNEQFF. In DNA form, the CDR3 reads TGTGCCAGCAGTGGACAGGGAGAATACAATGAGCAGTTCTTC.

V is TRBV5-1 and J is TRBJ2-5, with TRBD1 matching over 12 bases. The germline CDR1 and CDR2 sequences are SGHRS and YFSETQ. The CDR3 covers 15 residues. The trim removed 3 bases at V and 5 bases at J, leaving 5 bases unmatched. CDR3 sequence reads: CASSSGQGAWETQYF. The CDR3 coding sequence is TGCGCCAGCAGCTCGGGACAGGGGGCATGGGAGACCCAGTACTTC.

This chain links TRBV19 with TRBJ2-1; TRBD2 aligns across 11 bases. The CDR3 contains 18 residues. Germline V gene data show CDR1 as LNHDA and CDR2 as SQIVND (reference sequence). The V and J ends lost 2 bases and 8 bases, in that order; junction bases with no gene match: 14. The CDR3 sequence is CASSISGLAERGVDEQFF. The DNA of the CDR3 is TGTGCCAGTAGTATATCGGGACTAGCGGAAAGGGGGGTCGATGAGCAGTTCTTC.

The chain is built from TRBV28 and TRBJ2-7, with D perhaps matching TRBD1 (5 bases). Trimming removed 1 base at V and 1 base at J, with 11 bases between. Germline CDR1 and CDR2: MDHEN and SYDVKM. This CDR3 has 15 residues. The chain's CDR3 is CASSLSGAESYEQYV. The DNA for the CDR3 is TGTGCCAGCAGTTTATCTGGGGCAGAGTCCTACGAGCAGTACGTC.

Written as DNA, the CDR3 is TGTGCCAGCAGCTTAGGTGCGGAGGAGAATGAAAAACTGTTTTTT. Residues: CASSLGAEENEKLFF. The chain couples TRBV7-7 to TRBJ1-4; D not certain. V lost 1 base to trimming and J lost 5 bases, with 11 bases between them. The CDR3 totals 15 residues. Germline V CDR1 and CDR2: SSHAT, FNYEAQ (reference sequence).

CDR3 nucleotides: TGTGCCAGCAGCGCAAGGGGCCTTCAGCCCCAGCATTTT. Protein product: CASSARGLQPQHF. The chain recombines TRBV5-8 with TRBJ1-5; D is possibly TRBD1 (5 bases). Germline lookup yields CDR1 SGHTS and CDR2 YDEGEE. Trimming removed 4 bases at V and 6 bases at J, with 11 bases between. The CDR3 runs to 13 residues.

The chain couples TRBV5-1 to TRBJ2-2, with D perhaps matching TRBD2 (5 bases). Germline CDR1 reads SGHRS; CDR2 reads YFSETQ. The CDR3 totals 17 residues. Trimming removed 0 bases at V and 3 bases at J, with 15 bases between. The CDR3 here is CASSLAPVLADTGELFF. CDR3 in DNA: TGCGCCAGCAGCTTGGCCCCGGTGCTAGCCGACACCGGGGAGCTGTTTTTT.

The genes are TRBV5-5 and TRBJ1-6; weak D call: TRBD1 (6 bases). Looked up from germline, CDR1 is SGHKS and CDR2 is YYEKEE (reference sequence). This CDR3 region has 14 residues. Trimming stripped 4 bases from V and 5 bases from J, with 10 bases between. CDR3 sequence reads: CASSPGVHNSPLHF. CDR3 DNA: TGTGCCAGCAGCCCAGGGGTTCATAATTCACCCCTCCACTTT.

CDR3 sequence reads: CSVEEAGLGGYTF. DNA of the CDR3: TGCAGCGTTGAAGAAGCGGGGTTGGGTGGCTACACCTTC. The chain links TRBV29-1 to TRBJ1-2; D is ambiguous. Germline assignment: CDR1 SQVTM and CDR2 ANQGSEA. CDR3 length equals 13 residues. Trimming removed 0 bases from V and 7 bases from J, with 12 bases in between.

The chain couples TRBV3-1 (or the pseudogene TRBV3-2) to TRBJ2-2; D may be TRBD2 (6 bases). V lost 5 bases to trimming and J lost 5 bases, with 15 bases between them. CDR1 and CDR2 from the germline V gene are LGHDT and YNNKEL (reference sequence). This CDR3 is built from 15 residues. The CDR3 sequence: CASSANHGSTGELFF. The CDR3 DNA is TGTGCCAGCAGCGCAAACCACGGGAGTACCGGGGAGCTGTTTTTT.